One and the same sample provided the 22 T cell receptor beta chains below, sequenced in a study of regulatory T cells in long-lasting Graves disease. CDR3 regions were amplified by Arm-PCR using iRepertoire HTBI primers to build TCR beta libraries. TCRdb redid the calling of the multiplex PCR reads with MiXCR, one entry per CDR3 protein. Of some 330,000 distinct CDR3 sequences in the sample, 23% were seen once. Time point defined: persistent/refractory GD, antithyroid drugs over 5 years with positive TRAb. TCR sequences were obtained from RNA taken from PBMCs. The sample was peripheral blood mononuclear cells (PBMCs), taken when the disease was refractory, from a patient treated with antithyroid drugs. These receptors originate from a woman aged 35 to 49 with Graves disease.

This clonotype has more than one count but fewer than ten. This chain joins TRBV5-4 and TRBJ1-1, with unresolved D. The germline V gene encodes CDR1 SGHNT and CDR2 YYREEE (reference sequence). CDR3 length: 11 amino acids. Trimming took off 3 bases at V and 6 bases at J, with 6 bases between the two ends. CDR3: CASSSQSEAFF. The CDR3 DNA sequence: TGTGCCAGCAGCTCACAATCTGAAGCTTTCTTT.

The V call is TRBV29-1, the J call TRBJ2-7, with 9 bases lining up with TRBD1. Germline lookup yields CDR1 SQVTM and CDR2 ANQGSEA. There are 11 residues in the CDR3. J gave up 6 bases and V 6 bases, and 3 bases lay outside the gene matches. This CDR3 is CSVGTGCEQYF. The CDR3 DNA reads TGCAGCGTCGGGACAGGGTGCGAGCAGTACTTC.

This clonotype appeared many times. The chain couples TRBV10-1 to TRBJ1-2, with D perhaps TRBD1 (5 bases). CDR3 length: 13 residues. Germline values: CDR1 WNHNN, CDR2 SYGVQD (reference sequence). The V and J ends lost 4 bases and 3 bases respectively, with 9 bases between them. CDR3 region: CASSAGRDYGYTF. DNA for the CDR3: TGCGCCAGCAGTGCAGGGAGGGACTATGGCTACACCTTC.

The chain recombines TRBV11-2 with TRBJ2-2; the D gene is possibly TRBD1 (6 bases). Germline V gives CDR1 SGHAT, CDR2 FQNNGV. This CDR3 has 15 amino acids. V gave up 10 bases and J gave up 5 bases, with 20 bases separating them. The DNA for the CDR3 is TGTGCCATTTCGCCAGGGGCCTGGGGAACCGGGGAGCTGTTTTTT. Encoded protein: CAISPGAWGTGELFF.

For this clonotype: A much larger clone lies a single base off, so this may be a read error. The chain carries TRBV7-3 and TRBJ2-7; possibly TRBD1 for D (5 bases). Germline assignment: CDR1 SGHTA and CDR2 FQGTGA. Trimming removed 5 bases at V and 1 base at J, with 9 bases between. The length of the CDR3 is 13 residues. The CDR3 reads CASSPDRSYEQYF. CDR3 in DNA: TGTGCCAGCAGCCCTGACAGATCCTACGAGCAGTACTTC.

This clonotype has only a few counts. The chain uses TRBV5-1 and TRBJ1-2; D gene unclear. The CDR3 runs to 16 residues. Germline CDR1 SGHRS, CDR2 YFSETQ. Trimming took 1 base from V and 1 from J, leaving 14 bases between them. This chain's CDR3 is CASSLRLQRGNYGYTF. CDR3 nucleotides: TGCGCCAGCAGCTTGAGACTACAGCGGGGTAACTATGGCTACACCTTC.

V usage is TRBV20-1 and J usage is TRBJ2-2, with TRBD1 identical over 7 bases. The CDR3 spans 15 residues. V dropped 1 base and J dropped 0; count of bases not matched to a gene: 2. Germline V lookup: CDR1 DFQATT, CDR2 SNEGSKA (reference sequence). CDR3 loop: CSARGQGPNTGELFF. For the CDR3, the DNA is TGCAGTGCTAGAGGACAGGGACCGAACACCGGGGAGCTGTTTTTT.

V gene TRBV15 combines with J gene TRBJ2-6; 15 bases line up with TRBD2. V lost 3 bases and J lost 0; bases outside the gene matches: 12. The CDR3 spans 22 residues. Germline CDR1 and CDR2: LNHNV and YYDKDF (reference sequence). This chain's CDR3 is CATSSFAGTSGRTSSGANVLTF. For the CDR3, the DNA is TGTGCCACCAGCAGTTTTGCCGGGACTAGCGGGAGGACAAGCTCTGGGGCCAACGTCCTGACTTTC.

This chain connects TRBV30 to TRBJ1-4; no clear D. This CDR3 has 14 residues. Looked up from germline, CDR1 is GTSNPN and CDR2 is SVGIG (reference sequence). V shed 1 base and J shed 4 bases, with 10 bases lying between them. Here the CDR3 DNA reads TGTGCCTGGAGTGGAGGCAACCGTAATGAAAAACTGTTTTTT. Translating gives CAWSGGNRNEKLFF. Full variable domain (rest looked up from reference TRBV30 and TRBJ1-4): SQTIHQWPATLVQPVGSPLSLECTVEGTSNPNLYWYRQAAGRGLQLLFYSVGIGQISSEVPQNLSASRPQDRQFILSSKKLLLSDSGFYLCAWSGGNRNEKLFFGSGTQLSVL.

This chain uses TRBV19 with TRBJ1-1; no clear D. Germline V gene sequence: CDR1 LNHDA, CDR2 SQIVND (reference sequence). The germline V and J ends were trimmed by 5 bases and 0 bases, with 16 bases remaining between them. The CDR3 consists of 16 residues. The chain's CDR3 is CASSSDVFIMNTEAFF. CDR3 DNA sequence: TGTGCCAGTAGTTCTGACGTATTTATTATGAACACTGAAGCTTTCTTT.

V usage is TRBV5-4 and J usage is TRBJ2-5; possible D gene TRBD2, 5 bases. The germline CDR1 and CDR2 sequences are SGHNT and YYREEE (reference sequence). V was trimmed by 5 bases and J by 5 bases, leaving 10 bases between them. There are 12 residues in the CDR3. CDR3 protein: CASSSLAETQYF. The CDR3 region has the DNA TGTGCCAGCAGTTCATTAGCGGAGACCCAGTACTTC. Looking up the rest from reference TRBV5-4 and TRBJ2-5 gives the full variable domain: ETGVTQSPTHLIKTRGQQVTLRCSSQSGHNTVSWYQQALGQGPQFIFQYYREEENGRGNFPPRFSGLQFPNYSSELNVNALELDDSALYLCASSSLAETQYFGPGTRLLVL.

This clonotype has a count of ten or more. The gene calls are TRBV2 and TRBJ1-1; perhaps TRBD1 as D (5 bases). This CDR3 spans 13 amino acids. V was pared by 10 bases and J by 3 bases, with 15 bases between. CDR1 is SNHLY and CDR2 is FYNNEI in the germline V gene. CDR3 in amino acids: CAIKQVRDTEAFF. The CDR3, as DNA: TGTGCCATAAAACAGGTTCGAGACACTGAAGCTTTCTTT.

This clonotype was detected many times. The chain is built from TRBV28 and TRBJ1-5; D remains unclear. Trimming took 6 bases from V and 0 from J, leaving 15 bases between them. The germline CDR1 and CDR2 sequences are MDHEN and SYDVKM. CDR3 length: 16 amino acids. The CDR3 nucleotides read TGTGCCAGCAGCCTGATAGGACGGTATAGCAATCAGCCCCAGCATTTT. As protein: CASSLIGRYSNQPQHF.

This clonotype was seen many times. The V and J genes are TRBV6-1 and TRBJ1-1; the match to TRBD1 covers 9 bases. V lost 7 bases, J lost 8 bases, and 11 bases stayed unmatched. The germline V gene has CDR1 MNHNS and CDR2 SASEGT. The CDR3 loop spans 14 amino acids. In DNA form, the CDR3 reads TGTGCCAGCACTAAGAAAGGGACAGGGATGGAAGCTTTCTTT. Protein: CASTKKGTGMEAFF.

This clonotype was seen ten or more times. The gene calls are TRBV28 and TRBJ1-1; D is uncertain. CDR1 and CDR2 from the germline V gene are MDHEN and SYDVKM. The CDR3 length is 13 residues. Trimming left V 8 bases short and J 4 bases short, with 14 bases between. CDR3 residues: CASSPNRPTEAFF. The CDR3 DNA is TGTGCCAGCTCCCCCAACCGCCCCACTGAAGCTTTCTTT.

V is TRBV2 and J is TRBJ2-5, with TRBD2 matching over 9 bases. This CDR3 region has 12 residues. Germline-derived CDR1 and CDR2 are SNHLY and FYNNEI. V lost 7 bases and J lost 5; bases outside the gene matches: 2. The CDR3 DNA sequence: TGTGCCAGCACTAGCGGGACTGAGACCCAGTACTTC. Its translation: CASTSGTETQYF. The full variable domain, in which reference TRBV2 and TRBJ2-5 provide the parts outside the CDR3, is EPEVTQTPSHQVTQMGQEVILRCVPISNHLYFYWYRQILGQKVEFLVSFYNNEISEKSEIFDDQFSVERPDGSNFTLKIRSTKLEDSAMYFCASTSGTETQYFGPGTRLLVL.

The rearrangement joins TRBV28 to TRBJ2-7; 9 positions agree with TRBD1. The CDR3 runs to 14 residues. V gave up 3 bases and J gave up 12 bases; unmatched junction bases: 12. Germline V CDR1 and CDR2: MDHEN, SYDVKM. The CDR3, as DNA: TGTGCCAGCAGTTTTGGGCGGGACAGGGTTTCTCGGTACTTC. Translating it yields CASSFGRDRVSRYF.

The J gene is TRBJ2-1, the V gene TRBV28; 10 nucleotides agree with TRBD2. Germline values: CDR1 MDHEN, CDR2 SYDVKM. The CDR3 is 14 amino acids. V was pared by 7 bases and J by 4 bases, with 4 bases of the junction left unmatched. CDR3 sequence: CASNGLAEYNEQFF. The CDR3 region has the DNA TGTGCCAGCAACGGACTAGCGGAGTACAATGAGCAGTTCTTC.

CDR3 bases: TGCGCCAGCAACAATCCGGGACTAGACTCCTACAATGAGCAGTTCTTC. Amino acid sequence: CASNNPGLDSYNEQFF. The chain couples TRBV5-1 to TRBJ2-1; 8 nucleotides align to TRBD2. Germline-derived CDR1 and CDR2 are SGHRS and YFSETQ. This CDR3 has 16 amino acids. After removal of 6 bases from V and 0 bases from J, the junction contained 8 bases not matched to a gene.

This clonotype was counted at least ten times. This chain uses TRBV11-2 with TRBJ1-5, with TRBD1 as a possible D gene (5 bases). The CDR3 runs 14 residues. Germline assignment: CDR1 SGHAT and CDR2 FQNNGV. With 2 bases removed from V and 5 bases from J, the gap between germline ends came to 10 bases. In DNA, the CDR3 is TGTGCCAGCAGCTTAACAGGAGACGATCAGCCCCAGCATTTT. Translating gives CASSLTGDDQPQHF. Variable domain in full (rest from reference TRBV11-2 and TRBJ1-5): EAGVAQSPRYKIIEKRQSVAFWCNPISGHATLYWYQQILGQGPKLLIQFQNNGVVDDSQLPKDRFSAERLKGVDSTLKIQPAKLEDSAVYLCASSLTGDDQPQHFGDGTRLSIL.

Worth noting for this clonotype: A junction boundary mismatches the germline segment, possibly from a read error. The rearrangement joins TRBV7-2 to TRBJ1-4, with TRBD1 identical over 8 bases. Germline loops: CDR1 SGHTA, CDR2 FQGNSA. This CDR3 region has 14 residues. CDR3 coding DNA: TGTGCCAGCACTCAGGGACAGGCGGATGAGAAACTGTTTTTT. Translation: CASTQGQADEKLFF.

This clonotype was found many times. This chain connects TRBV12-3 or TRBV12-4 to TRBJ2-7; D is uncertain. This CDR3 has 14 amino acids. V was cut by 3 bases and J by 6 bases, with 15 bases left in between. The DNA of the CDR3 is TGTGCCAGCAGTTTCCTCGACGGGCCAACCGAGCAGTACTTC. Its translation: CASSFLDGPTEQYF.